Listed below are T cell receptor beta chains from one sample, sequenced in a study of cytomegalovirus exposure and HLA in healthy donors. Method: immunoSEQ multiplex PCR; TCRdb's copy keeps in-frame clones and lacks some. The sample includes fewer than 200,000 clones, 75% to 80% of them seen just once. Sample: PBMCs. These receptors all stem from a man aged 35 to 55 in good health and CMV-seropositive. Both conserved end residues are part of each CDR3. D genes are given only for firm matches. Expanded clones are given a class, and other clones once, few, many or no size at all.

size: -
D: -
J: TRBJ2-7
V: TRBV11-1
CDR3: CASSLVYHEQYF
DNA: TGTGCCAGCAGCTTAGTATACCACGAGCAGTACTTC

size: -
D: -
J: TRBJ1-2
V: TRBV11-3
CDR3: CASSFRQGYGYTF
DNA: TGTGCCAGCAGCTTCCGACAAGGCTATGGCTACACCTTC

size: -
D: TRBD1
J: TRBJ1-2
V: TRBV27
CDR3: CASSTGQESYDYTF
DNA: TGTGCCAGCAGTACCGGACAGGAATCCTATGACTACACCTTC

size: -
D: -
J: TRBJ2-1
V: TRBV21-1
CDR3: CASSKALSERGAYNEQFF
DNA: TGTGCCAGCAGCAAAGCGCTTTCGGAGCGGGGAGCCTACAATGAGCAGTTCTTC

size: -
D: -
J: TRBJ2-2
V: TRBV7-9
CDR3: CASSPSGIVSGELFF
DNA: TGTGCCAGCAGCCCCTCAGGCATAGTGTCCGGGGAGCTGTTTTTT

size: few
D: TRBD2
J: TRBJ2-3
V: TRBV5-8
CDR3: CASSISGYTDTQYF
DNA: TGTGCCAGCAGTATTAGCGGGTACACAGATACGCAGTATTTT

size: -
D: -
J: TRBJ2-7
V: TRBV10-3
CDR3: CAISLGNRTYEQYF
DNA: TGTGCCATCAGCTTGGGGAACAGGACCTACGAGCAGTACTTC

size: -
D: -
J: TRBJ2-3
V: TRBV6-6
CDR3: CASTHSDTQYF
DNA: TGTGCCAGCACCCACTCCGATACGCAGTATTTT

size: -
D: TRBD1
J: TRBJ1-2
V: TRBV2
CDR3: CASSGQGIAYGYTF
DNA: TGTGCCAGCAGTGGACAGGGGATCGCCTATGGCTACACCTTC

size: -
D: TRBD1
J: TRBJ1-5
V: TRBV4-2
CDR3: CASSKQVGTGRFTNQPQHF
DNA: TGTGCCAGCAGCAAGCAAGTGGGGACAGGGAGATTTACCAATCAGCCCCAGCATTTT

size: -
D: TRBD1
J: TRBJ2-1
V: TRBV7-3
CDR3: CASSRGQGFYNEQFF
DNA: TGTGCCAGCAGCCGGGGACAGGGCTTTTACAATGAGCAGTTCTTC

size: -
D: TRBD2
J: TRBJ2-1
V: TRBV29-1
CDR3: CSVRAGGSSYNEQFF
DNA: TGCAGCGTTAGAGCGGGAGGCTCCTCCTACAATGAGCAGTTCTTC

size: -
D: TRBD1
J: TRBJ2-3
V: TRBV5-8
CDR3: CASSEETGRNTDTQYF
DNA: TGTGCCAGCAGCGAAGAGACAGGGCGAAACACAGATACGCAGTATTTT

size: -
D: TRBD2
J: TRBJ2-2
V: TRBV14
CDR3: CASSPLAGENTGELFF
DNA: TGTGCCAGCAGCCCTTTAGCGGGAGAGAACACCGGGGAGCTGTTTTTT

size: -
D: TRBD2
J: TRBJ2-7
V: TRBV5-1
CDR3: CASSFLAGDNEQYF
DNA: TGCGCCAGCAGCTTCCTAGCGGGAGATAACGAGCAGTACTTC

size: -
D: TRBD1
J: TRBJ1-5
V: TRBV7-2
CDR3: CASSSTGGGQPQHF
DNA: TGTGCCAGCAGCTCGACAGGGGGCGGACAGCCCCAGCATTTT

size: once
D: -
J: TRBJ1-3
V: TRBV6-1
CDR3: CATPPGNTIYF
DNA: TGTGCCACCCCTCCGGGAAACACCATATATTTT

size: -
D: -
J: TRBJ2-4
V: TRBV6-1
CDR3: CASSGGEAVVNIQYF
DNA: TGTGCCAGCAGTGGGGGGGAGGCAGTAGTAAACATTCAGTACTTC

size: -
D: -
J: TRBJ2-6
V: TRBV28
CDR3: CASSFGFSGANVLTF
DNA: TGTGCCAGCAGTTTCGGGTTCTCTGGGGCCAACGTCCTGACTTTC

size: -
D: -
J: TRBJ2-2
V: TRBV7-3
CDR3: CASSLTGGGNTGELFF
DNA: TGTGCCAGCAGCTTAACGGGAGGGGGGAACACCGGGGAGCTGTTTTTT

size: -
D: TRBD1
J: TRBJ2-3
V: TRBV11-3
CDR3: CASSSQGASTDTQYF
DNA: TGTGCCAGCAGCTCACAGGGGGCTAGCACAGATACGCAGTATTTT

size: -
D: -
J: TRBJ2-2
V: TRBV10-3
CDR3: CAIRLGREDTGELFF
DNA: TGTGCCATCAGGTTAGGCAGGGAGGACACCGGGGAGCTGTTTTTT

size: -
D: -
J: TRBJ1-1
V: TRBV2
CDR3: CASNYNYEAFF
DNA: TGTGCCAGCAACTACAATTATGAAGCTTTCTTT

size: -
D: -
J: TRBJ2-7
V: TRBV5-4
CDR3: CASSPQTGLAVHEQYF
DNA: TGTGCCAGCAGCCCGCAAACCGGGTTGGCGGTCCACGAGCAGTACTTC

size: once
D: -
J: TRBJ2-7
V: TRBV12-5
CDR3: CASRSGGTYEQYF
DNA: TGTGCTAGTCGATCCGGCGGAACCTACGAGCAGTACTTC

size: -
D: TRBD2
J: TRBJ2-5
V: TRBV7-9
CDR3: CASSTRLAGLGTQYF
DNA: TGTGCCAGCAGCACTCGACTAGCGGGGCTTGGGACCCAGTACTTC

size: few
D: -
J: TRBJ1-1
V: TRBV7-2
CDR3: CASSLSGFGQILHF
DNA: TGTGCCAGCAGCTTATCAGGTTTTGGGCAGATTTTGCACTTT

size: once
D: -
J: TRBJ2-2
V: TRBV5-1
CDR3: CASSLTLAGELFF
DNA: TGCGCCAGCAGCTTGACTCTAGCCGGGGAGCTGTTTTTT

size: -
D: -
J: TRBJ2-7
V: TRBV28
CDR3: CASQGGGRRSSEQYF
DNA: TGTGCCAGTCAAGGGGGCGGGAGGAGGTCCTCCGAGCAGTACTTC

size: -
D: TRBD2
J: TRBJ2-5
V: TRBV5-4
CDR3: CASSLASGMGETQYF
DNA: TGTGCCAGCAGCTTGGCGAGCGGGATGGGGGAGACCCAGTACTTC

size: -
D: -
J: TRBJ1-5
V: TRBV6-1
CDR3: CASSEIGRGRRNNQPQHF
DNA: TGTGCCAGCAGTGAAATTGGGAGGGGTAGGAGGAACAATCAGCCCCAGCATTTT

size: -
D: TRBD1
J: TRBJ2-1
V: TRBV11-3
CDR3: CASSPYGTGNTDEQFF
DNA: TGTGCCAGCAGCCCGTACGGGACAGGGAATACCGATGAGCAGTTCTTC

size: -
D: TRBD1
J: TRBJ2-2
V: TRBV5-1
CDR3: CATTGQGVSGELFF
DNA: TGCGCCACTACGGGACAGGGAGTTTCCGGGGAGCTGTTTTTT

size: once
D: TRBD2
J: TRBJ2-1
V: TRBV7-9
CDR3: CASSLGVAGESNEQFF
DNA: TGTGCCAGCAGCTTAGGGGTGGCGGGAGAGAGCAATGAGCAGTTCTTC

size: -
D: -
J: TRBJ1-3
V: TRBV9
CDR3: CASSVVAQSPGNTIYF
DNA: TGTGCCAGCAGCGTAGTGGCTCAGTCCCCTGGAAACACCATATATTTT

size: -
D: -
J: TRBJ1-5
V: TRBV5-1
CDR3: CASSSDGQPNQPQHF
DNA: TGCGCCAGCAGCTCGGATGGACAGCCCAATCAGCCCCAGCATTTT

size: -
D: -
J: TRBJ1-2
V: TRBV27
CDR3: CASSPQGVGGYTF
DNA: TGTGCCAGCAGCCCACAGGGAGTGGGGGGCTACACCTTC